A single sample is the source of the 14 T cell receptor beta chains below, sequenced in a study of Tregs in tolerant kidney transplant recipients. This table comes from immunoSEQ multiplex PCR, and its TCRdb copy is limited to in-frame clones, with some not included. The top ten clones hold 0.3% to 0.4% of a sample with some 62,000 clones, more than 95% of them seen once. The input for sequencing was Tregs from blood, taken before the transplant. The receptors stem from a human donor who received a combined kidney and bone marrow transplant.

The chain employs TRBV5-8 and TRBJ1-2; a weak D match, TRBD1 (6 bases). This CDR3 contains 15 residues. Germline CDR1 is SGHTS and CDR2 is YDEGEE. The V end lost 2 bases, the J end lost 3 bases, and 14 bases lay between the germline ends. The CDR3 here is CASSLGQRSYYGYTF. The CDR3 region has the DNA TGTGCCAGCAGCTTAGGACAGAGATCATACTATGGCTACACCTTC.

CDR3 in amino acids: CASSQSPGLAGEGTGELFF. The CDR3 DNA follows: TGCGCCAGCAGCCAGAGCCCGGGACTAGCGGGAGAGGGTACCGGGGAGCTGTTTTTT. This chain uses TRBV4-3 with TRBJ2-2; TRBD2 matches 14 bases. Per germline, CDR1 LGHNA and CDR2 YSLEER. The CDR3 sequence is 19 residues long. V trimming: 3 bases; J trimming: 5 bases; junction bases outside the gene matches: 11.

The chain combines TRBV7-2 with TRBJ1-4; D possibly corresponds to TRBD1 (6 bases). Germline V gene data show CDR1 as SGHTA and CDR2 as FQGNSA. This CDR3 contains 15 residues. The germline V and J ends were trimmed by 1 base and 7 bases, with 13 bases remaining between them. The CDR3 nucleotides read TGTGCCAGCAGCTTAGGGGGACAATGGGGTGAAAAACTGTTTTTT. This sequence encodes CASSLGGQWGEKLFF.

The chain has TRBV2 and TRBJ2-3, with 12 nucleotides matching TRBD2. Germline V CDR1 and CDR2: SNHLY, FYNNEI. The trim removed 3 bases at V and 2 bases at J, leaving 3 bases unmatched. CDR3 size: 16 residues. CDR3: CASSDLAGGLTDTQYF. CDR3 bases: TGTGCCAGCAGTGACCTAGCGGGGGGGCTCACAGATACGCAGTATTTT.

The V and J genes are TRBV10-3 and TRBJ2-3; 12 bases agree with TRBD2. Germline CDR1 reads ENHRY; CDR2 reads SYGVKD. This CDR3 region has 16 residues. V was clipped by 6 bases and J by 0 bases; unmatched bases: 4. CDR3 sequence (DNA): TGTGCCATCAGATCCGGACTAGCGGGAAGCACAGATACGCAGTATTTT. The encoded protein is CAIRSGLAGSTDTQYF.

This clone was seen a single time. The chain links TRBV6-5 to TRBJ2-7; 9 bases match TRBD2. In germline, CDR1 is MNHEY, CDR2 SVGAGI. V shed 7 bases and J 2 bases; nucleotides not matched to a gene: 6. This CDR3 is built from 14 residues. The CDR3 DNA reads as TGTGCCAGCATAATAGCGGGAGAGGCCTACGAGCAGTACTTC. This encodes CASIIAGEAYEQYF.

The rearrangement uses TRBV10-3 and TRBJ2-2; 8 bases are shared with TRBD2. CDR1 and CDR2 (germline): ENHRY, SYGVKD. V trimming: 0 bases; J trimming: 1 base; junction bases outside the gene matches: 1. The CDR3 runs to 16 residues. The CDR3 sequence: CAISESAGGNTGELFF. The DNA for the CDR3 is TGTGCCATCAGTGAGTCGGCGGGGGGGAACACCGGGGAGCTGTTTTTT.

J is TRBJ2-5 and V is TRBV27; possible D gene TRBD1, 5 bases. Trimming stripped 3 bases from V and 3 bases from J, with 8 bases between. The length of the CDR3 is 13 residues. Looked up from germline, CDR1 is MNHEY and CDR2 is SMNVEV (reference sequence). The CDR3 spells CASSFVGEETQYF. The CDR3, as DNA: TGTGCCAGCAGTTTCGTAGGGGAAGAGACCCAGTACTTC.

This chain uses TRBV5-1 with TRBJ2-7; 13 nucleotides agree with TRBD2. After removal of 4 bases from V and 3 bases from J, the junction contained 10 bases not matched to a gene. The CDR3 is made up of 17 amino acids. The germline CDR1 and CDR2 sequences are SGHRS and YFSETQ. The CDR3 nucleotides are TGCGCCAGCAGCACTCGGACTAGCGGGAGCGATCTCTACGAGCAGTACTTC. It codes for CASSTRTSGSDLYEQYF.

The rearrangement links TRBV7-3 to TRBJ1-4, with 9 bases lining up with TRBD1. The CDR3 runs to 15 residues. Germline CDR1 is SGHTA and CDR2 is FQGTGA. Trimming removed 2 bases from V and 5 bases from J; junction bases left unmatched: 3. CDR3 DNA sequence: TGTGCCAGCAGCTTACGGGGACAGGGAAATGAAAAACTGTTTTTT. Translated, it gives CASSLRGQGNEKLFF.

V and J are TRBV4-2 and TRBJ2-2, with D possibly TRBD1 on 6 matching bases. Germline V gene sequence: CDR1 LGHNA, CDR2 YNFKEQ. Trimming left V 0 bases short and J 3 bases short, with 14 bases between. This CDR3 contains 17 residues. The CDR3 coding sequence is TGTGCCAGCAGCCAAGATTTGGCAGGGGCATACACCGGGGAGCTGTTTTTT. Protein: CASSQDLAGAYTGELFF.

The chain has TRBV6-6 and TRBJ2-1, with 8 nucleotides matching TRBD1. With V trimmed by 6 bases and J by 7 bases, 11 bases remained unmatched. The CDR3 is made up of 15 amino acids. Per germline, CDR1 MNHNY and CDR2 SVGAGI (reference sequence). The CDR3 DNA reads as TGTGCCAGCAGCTTCAATCGGGACAGGAGTAATGAGCAGTTCTTC. Its translation: CASSFNRDRSNEQFF.

The J gene is TRBJ2-7, the V gene TRBV4-2; 9 bases align to TRBD2. Germline V gene data show CDR1 as LGHNA and CDR2 as YNFKEQ. V gave up 5 bases and J gave up 0 bases; unmatched junction bases: 11. The CDR3 sequence is 17 residues long. The CDR3 sequence is CASSRPSGTASSYEQYF. The CDR3 coding sequence is TGTGCCAGCAGCAGACCTAGCGGGACAGCGAGCTCCTACGAGCAGTACTTC.

This chain joins TRBV30 and TRBJ1-1; D unclear. CDR1 is GTSNPN, CDR2 SVGIG, per germline (reference sequence). The CDR3 runs to 14 residues. The V end lost 3 bases, the J end lost 7 bases, and 18 bases lay between the germline ends. This CDR3 is CAWRGLRWGGEAFF. In DNA, the CDR3 is TGTGCCTGGAGGGGGTTGAGGTGGGGAGGTGAAGCTTTCTTT.